One sample yielded the 15 T cell receptor beta chains listed below, sequenced in a study of blood T cells in healthy people across ages. A sample-barcoded 5' primer and a J-beta primer mix were used in a second PCR of about 7 to 12 cycles. MiXCR was run by TCRdb on the 5' RACE reads, yielding one entry per CDR3 protein. The sample consists of 800,000 to 950,000 distinct CDR3 sequences, almost 30% of them appearing once. This sample also appeared in a second study, on T cells of mothers and their children.

Sequenced: blood. The source is a woman aged 40 to 50 in good health.

This clonotype has ten or more counts. The J gene is TRBJ2-7, the V gene TRBV2; the D gene could be TRBD1 or TRBD2 (5 bases each). The germline V and J ends were trimmed by 6 bases and 7 bases, with 7 bases remaining between them. CDR1 and CDR2 (germline): SNHLY, FYNNEI. The CDR3 loop spans 10 amino acids. The CDR3 loop reads CASSREEQYF. The CDR3 DNA is TGTGCCAGCAGCAGGGAGGAGCAGTACTTC.

This clonotype was observed a few times. The CDR3, as DNA: TGCGCCAGCAGCTCCGGACAGGGTGCCTGTGGCGAGCAGTTCTTC. It codes for CASSSGQGACGEQFF. The rearrangement links TRBV5-1 to TRBJ2-1, with 8 positions matching TRBD1. The CDR3 length is 15 residues. Looked up from germline, CDR1 is SGHRS and CDR2 is YFSETQ. The ends lost 3 bases at V and 10 bases at J; junction bases unmatched: 12.

This clonotype has at least ten counts. One end of the junction does not line up with germline, which may come from a read error. The chain is built from TRBV7-7 and TRBJ2-1; D is possibly TRBD1 or TRBD2 (5 bases each). The CDR3 has 17 residues. CDR1 and CDR2 from the germline V gene are SSHAT and FNYEAQ (reference sequence). The CDR3: CASSLFPGTSSYNEQFF. Written as DNA, the CDR3 is TGTGCTAGCAGCTTATTTCCGGGGACGAGCTCCTACAATGAGCAGTTCTTC.

The table lists this clonotype with many counts. This chain joins TRBV5-1 and TRBJ2-5; 13 bases fit TRBD2. The germline CDR1 and CDR2 sequences are SGHRS and YFSETQ. Trimming removed 3 bases from V and 5 bases from J; junction bases left unmatched: 16. The CDR3 covers 19 residues. CDR3 in amino acids: CASSSNPTSGGMAGETQYF. CDR3 sequence (DNA): TGCGCCAGCAGCTCGAACCCGACTAGCGGGGGGATGGCTGGGGAGACCCAGTACTTC.

The V gene is TRBV28, the J gene TRBJ2-7; perhaps D is TRBD1 or TRBD2 (6 bases each). The V end lost 3 bases, the J end lost 6 bases, and 36 bases lay between the germline ends. The CDR3 consists of 21 residues. Germline CDR1 is MDHEN and CDR2 is SYDVKM. For the CDR3, the DNA is TGTGCCAGCAGTTTTCCGTTGTTGGGGGATAAGGGACACGGGTTGGGGGGCGAGCAGTACTTC. Residues: CASSFPLLGDKGHGLGGEQYF.

This clonotype was counted between two and nine times. The chain joins TRBV2 to TRBJ2-5; 9 nucleotides line up with TRBD1. V shed 8 bases and J 4 bases; nucleotides not matched to a gene: 11. Germline loops: CDR1 SNHLY, CDR2 FYNNEI. The CDR3 contains 15 residues. The CDR3 loop reads CASRSVTGGIETQYF. The CDR3 DNA sequence: TGTGCCAGCCGCTCAGTGACAGGGGGAATAGAGACCCAGTACTTC.

Of note for this clonotype: A much larger clone sits a single nucleotide away, making a read error possible. V and J are TRBV10-3 and TRBJ2-1; the match to TRBD2 covers 7 bases. The J call is in doubt because the DNA end fits TRBJ2-7 better. The CDR3 is made up of 18 amino acids. Germline V lookup: CDR1 ENHRY, CDR2 SYGVKD. CDR3 in amino acids: CAISDRGKTSHSYNEQYF. The CDR3 bases are TGTGCCATCAGTGATAGGGGAAAGACTAGCCACTCCTACAATGAGCAGTACTTC.

The CDR3 DNA follows: TGTGCCAGCAGCCAAGATTTGGGGCGAGGAGAACACGAGCAGTACTTC. Its translation is CASSQDLGRGEHEQYF. This chain connects TRBV3-1 to TRBJ2-7, with D tentatively TRBD1 (5 bases). V was cut by 0 bases and J by 5 bases, with 17 bases left in between. CDR1 is LGHDT and CDR2 is YNNKEL in the germline V gene (reference sequence). CDR3 length equals 16 residues.

A single count supports this clonotype. This sequence may be a read error, since a much larger clone differs from it by one base. V usage is TRBV20-1 and J usage is TRBJ1-1, with 7 positions matching TRBD1. Germline CDR1 DFQATT, CDR2 SNEGSKA (reference sequence). This CDR3 contains 13 residues. V shed 0 bases and J 6 bases; nucleotides not matched to a gene: 4. The CDR3 nucleotides read TGCAGTGCTAGAGAGACAGGGAATGCTGAAGCTTTCTTT. This translates into CSARETGNAEAFF.

Only a few counts were recorded for this clonotype. V and J are TRBV7-2 and TRBJ1-1, with D hard to call. The CDR3 sequence is 16 residues long. Trimming cost V 5 bases and J 4 bases, with 20 bases left between them. Germline loops: CDR1 SGHTA, CDR2 FQGNSA. The CDR3 loop is CASSPGPLTMGTEAFF. The CDR3 DNA follows: TGTGCCAGCAGCCCCGGACCACTCACAATGGGCACTGAAGCTTTCTTT.

This clonotype occurred a few times. The chain is built from TRBV2 and TRBJ2-7; D is uncertain. V shed 0 bases and J shed 0 bases, with 9 bases lying between them. Germline CDR1 is SNHLY and CDR2 is FYNNEI. The CDR3 extends over 15 amino acids. The CDR3 protein is CASSEAQHTSYEQYF. The CDR3 DNA reads TGTGCCAGCAGTGAAGCGCAGCACACCTCCTACGAGCAGTACTTC.

The chain employs TRBV7-6 and TRBJ2-4; 10 positions agree with TRBD1. The length of the CDR3 is 17 residues. Looked up from germline, CDR1 is SGHVS and CDR2 is FNYEAQ. The V and J ends lost 1 base and 2 bases, in that order; junction bases with no gene match: 5. The CDR3 loop reads CASSLDQGQGPKNIQYF. DNA of the CDR3: TGTGCCAGCAGCTTAGATCAGGGACAGGGGCCCAAAAACATTCAGTACTTC.

This clonotype occurred a few times. The chain has TRBV11-2 and TRBJ2-1; D might be TRBD2 (6 bases). Germline V lookup: CDR1 SGHAT, CDR2 FQNNGV. The CDR3 loop spans 16 amino acids. Trimming left V 5 bases short and J 0 bases short, with 14 bases between. The CDR3 loop is CASSRDGTGSYNEQFF. The CDR3 region has the DNA TGTGCCAGCAGCCGGGATGGGACTGGCTCCTACAATGAGCAGTTCTTC.

As regards this clonotype: A read error is possible here, since a much larger clone lies one base away. The chain combines TRBV4-1 with TRBJ2-7; TRBD1 matches 10 bases. Germline V gene lookup returns CDR1 MGHRA and CDR2 YSYEKL. CDR3 length: 16 residues. V shed 4 bases, J shed 3 bases, and the junction held 9 bases outside the gene matches. This CDR3 reads CASSRVGTGANYEQYF. CDR3 nucleotide sequence: TGCGCCAGCAGCCGAGTAGGGACAGGGGCGAACTACGAGCAGTACTTC.

About this clonotype: Given a much more abundant clone one base away, this may be a read error. In nucleotides, the CDR3 is TGCGCCAGCACCGTCCAGGGTTCCTCCTACAATGAGCAGTACTTC. This gives the protein CASTVQGSSYNEQYF. The gene calls are TRBV4-1 and TRBJ2-7; possibly TRBD1 for D (5 bases). Trimming took off 7 bases at V and 7 bases at J, with 23 bases between the two ends. The length of the CDR3 is 15 residues. Germline CDR1 is MGHRA and CDR2 is YSYEKL.